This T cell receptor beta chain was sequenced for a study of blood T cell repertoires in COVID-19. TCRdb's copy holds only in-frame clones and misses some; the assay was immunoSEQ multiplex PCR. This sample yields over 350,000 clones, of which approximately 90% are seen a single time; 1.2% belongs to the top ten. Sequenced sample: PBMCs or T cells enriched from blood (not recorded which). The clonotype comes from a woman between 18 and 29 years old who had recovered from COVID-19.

The CDR3 nucleotides read TGTGCCAGCAGCCAAGATCAGGGGGAATACCAAGAGACCCAGTACTTC. Protein: CASSQDQGEYQETQYF. This chain connects TRBV5-4 to TRBJ2-5, with 7 positions matching TRBD1. The CDR3 length is 16 residues. Germline CDR1 reads SGHNT; CDR2 reads YYREEE (reference sequence). The V segment lost 4 bases and the J segment 0 bases; nucleotides outside the gene matches: 9.